The 9 T cell receptor beta chains presented below share a single source sample, sequenced in a study of spatial heterogeneity in lung cancer. TCRdb re-called the 5' RACE reads through MiXCR, storing one row per CDR3 protein. The sample shows roughly 3,500 distinct CDR3 sequences, approximately 25% of them seen only once. The time point is: sample taken at primary tumor resection. From tumor, nontumor lung or frozen PBMC, whole RNA was taken unsorted for sequencing. The source material was normal lung tissue next to the tumor, sampled at surgery. The receptors shown here come from a male donor with early-stage non-small cell lung cancer.

In this sample, this clonotype is medium-sized. The rearrangement links TRBV5-1 to TRBJ2-3; D is unresolved. Germline CDR1 and CDR2: SGHRS and YFSETQ. This CDR3 is built from 13 residues. The ends were cut back, 3 bases at V and 0 bases at J, with 5 bases in the middle. The CDR3: CASSSSSTDTQYF. In DNA, the CDR3 is TGCGCCAGCAGCTCATCTAGCACAGATACGCAGTATTTT.

This clonotype ranks as medium-sized. This chain joins TRBV5-4 and TRBJ1-6, with D unresolved. CDR3 length: 16 amino acids. CDR1 and CDR2 from the germline V gene are SGHNT and YYREEE (reference sequence). Trimming pared 3 bases from V and 0 bases from J, leaving 10 bases between. The CDR3 sequence is CASSSRTSSYNSPLHF. The CDR3 region has the DNA TGTGCCAGCAGCTCGCGGACGAGCTCCTATAATTCACCCCTCCACTTT.

The chain is built from TRBV4-3 and TRBJ2-3, with 8 nucleotides matching TRBD2. From germline, CDR1 is LGHNA and CDR2 YSLEER. This CDR3 is 16 amino acids long. V was clipped by 1 base and J by 1 base; unmatched bases: 4. This chain's CDR3 is CASSQGSAGGTDTQYF. DNA for the CDR3: TGCGCCAGCAGCCAAGGTTCAGCGGGAGGCACAGATACGCAGTATTTT.

This sequence joins TRBV10-3 and TRBJ1-1; D is perhaps TRBD1 (5 bases). The V end was cut by 3 bases, the J end by 6 bases, with 11 bases between. CDR1 and CDR2 (germline): ENHRY, SYGVKD. The CDR3 covers 13 residues. This CDR3 reads CAISDSRQSEAFF. CDR3 DNA sequence: TGTGCCATCAGTGACTCCCGACAGTCTGAAGCTTTCTTT.

This clonotype appeared a few times. The CDR3 DNA reads as TGTGCCAGCAGTTTGAGGCAGGGGGCGACCGGGGAGCTGTTTTTT. This encodes CASSLRQGATGELFF. V and J are TRBV12-3 or TRBV12-4 and TRBJ2-2; 8 nucleotides match TRBD1. This CDR3 comprises 15 residues. V gave up 3 bases and J gave up 5 bases; unmatched junction bases: 5.

This clonotype was seen many times. The chain joins TRBV28 to TRBJ2-7; D remains unclear. Germline-derived CDR1 and CDR2 are MDHEN and SYDVKM. V gave up 7 bases and J gave up 3 bases, with 13 bases separating them. This CDR3 comprises 13 residues. The CDR3 loop is CASTRPHVYEQYF. CDR3 in DNA: TGTGCCAGCACCAGACCCCATGTCTACGAGCAGTACTTC.

This clonotype was picked up many times. The rearrangement joins TRBV28 to TRBJ2-2; D unresolved. Trimming removed 6 bases from V and 1 base from J, with 12 bases in between. Germline CDR1 and CDR2: MDHEN and SYDVKM. This CDR3 comprises 15 residues. The CDR3 is CASRPGTENTGELFF. CDR3 DNA: TGTGCCAGCAGGCCCGGCACAGAGAACACCGGGGAGCTGTTTTTT.

By its share, this clonotype is large (0.1 to 1%). V usage is TRBV28 and J usage is TRBJ1-2, with 8 bases identical to TRBD1. The CDR3 is 16 residues long. Germline CDR1 and CDR2: MDHEN and SYDVKM. Germline trimming cut 5 bases from V and 4 bases from J; bases unmatched to any gene: 12. The CDR3 bases are TGTGCCAGCAGTGGGACGAGGGCGGACAGGGTCTATGGCTACACCTTC. This gives the protein CASSGTRADRVYGYTF.

This clonotype was found once. The chain employs TRBV4-1 and TRBJ2-1; D call uncertain. The CDR3 contains 14 residues. Trimming cost V 0 bases and J 2 bases, with 5 bases left between them. Germline assignment: CDR1 MGHRA and CDR2 YSYEKL. As DNA, the CDR3 is TGCGCCAGCAGCCAAGAGCAGGCCTACAATGAGCAGTTCTTC. Its protein product is CASSQEQAYNEQFF.